One and the same sample provided the 27 T cell receptor beta chains below, sequenced in a study of T-cell memory formation after mild COVID-19. TCRdb reprocessed the 5' RACE reads with MiXCR, giving one entry per CDR3 protein. The table includes about 310,000 distinct CDR3 sequences, less than 20% detected once. Source material: PBMCs or a T cell subset sorted from them (not recorded which). Every receptor here comes from a man in his late teens or twenties who had mild COVID-19 (a few samples of this study predate the infection). Cell type and time point are not known.

This chain joins TRBV10-2 and TRBJ2-1; a weak D match, TRBD2 (7 bases). The V end lost 8 bases, the J end lost 3 bases, and 17 bases lay between the germline ends. Germline CDR1 and CDR2: WSHSY and SAAADI. The CDR3 runs to 15 residues. The CDR3 sequence is CASQGAGANYNEQFF. Written as DNA, the CDR3 is TGCGCCAGCCAGGGCGCGGGGGCCAACTACAATGAGCAGTTCTTC.

This chain connects TRBV5-1 to TRBJ2-3, with a tentative D call TRBD2 (6 bases). CDR1 and CDR2 (germline): SGHRS, YFSETQ. Trimming took 4 bases from V and 1 from J, leaving 16 bases between them. This CDR3 is built from 16 residues. DNA of the CDR3: TGCGCCAGCAGCCCAATCCGGGACTTCGGCACAGATACGCAGTATTTT. Translation: CASSPIRDFGTDTQYF.

The chain has TRBV5-6 and TRBJ1-6; no clear D. CDR1 is SGHDT and CDR2 is YYEEEE in the germline V gene. Trimming shortened V by 5 bases and J by 7 bases, and 7 bases separated the two germline ends. CDR3 length: 12 amino acids. The CDR3 is CASSRRNSPLHF. Here the CDR3 DNA reads TGTGCCAGCAGTCGACGAAATTCACCCCTCCACTTT.

This clonotype was counted only a few times. J is TRBJ2-2 and V is TRBV7-2; the match to TRBD2 covers 13 bases. The germline gives CDR1 SGHTA, CDR2 FQGNSA. The CDR3 loop spans 16 amino acids. The trim removed 5 bases at V and 6 bases at J, leaving 6 bases unmatched. CDR3 loop: CASSQIGTSGAGELFF. The CDR3, as DNA: TGTGCCAGCAGCCAGATAGGGACTAGCGGGGCCGGGGAGCTGTTTTTT.

The V and J genes are TRBV28 and TRBJ2-5; no definite D call. The V gene's germline CDR1 is MDHEN and CDR2 SYDVKM. Trimming shortened V by 6 bases and J by 4 bases, and 15 bases separated the two germline ends. This CDR3 region has 14 residues. CDR3 sequence (DNA): TGTGCCAGCAGCGAGAAGCCGTTTACAGAGACCCAGTACTTC. Translation: CASSEKPFTETQYF.

The J gene is TRBJ2-3, the V gene TRBV7-2, with a weak D call TRBD2 (5 bases). Trimming removed 5 bases from V and 6 bases from J, with 9 bases in between. The CDR3 has 12 amino acids. CDR1 is SGHTA, CDR2 FQGNSA, per germline. The CDR3 region is CASSRPGDTQYF. The CDR3 DNA follows: TGTGCCAGCAGCCGACCGGGGGATACGCAGTATTTT. The whole variable domain, filled in from reference TRBV7-2 and TRBJ2-3, reads GAGVSQSPSNKVTEKGKDVELRCDPISGHTALYWYRQSLGQGLEFLIYFQGNSAPDKSGLPSDRFSAERTGGSVSTLTIQRTQQEDSAVYLCASSRPGDTQYFGPGTRLTVL.

This clonotype was recorded once. The germline gene is not matched at one end of the junction; a read error may be the cause. This sequence joins TRBV6-1 and TRBJ1-5; a weak D match, TRBD1 (5 bases). Germline CDR1 is MNHNS and CDR2 is SASEGT. The CDR3 loop spans 14 amino acids. CDR3 in amino acids: CASSRDGGYQHQHF. The CDR3 DNA sequence: TGTGCCAGCAGTCGGGATGGGGGGTATCAGCACCAGCATTTT.

V gene TRBV7-2 combines with J gene TRBJ2-5; D may be TRBD2 (6 bases). Per germline, CDR1 SGHTA and CDR2 FQGNSA. This CDR3 is 14 amino acids long. Trimming cost V 3 bases and J 4 bases, with 12 bases left between them. The DNA of the CDR3 is TGTGCCAGCAGCTTTGGGGGGTCCCGAGAGACCCAGTACTTC. This codes for CASSFGGSRETQYF.

The gene calls are TRBV6-6 and TRBJ2-2; 9 bases match TRBD1. J was trimmed by 7 bases and V by 6 bases; bases with no gene match: 6. Germline assignment: CDR1 MNHNY and CDR2 SVGAGI (reference sequence). There are 14 residues in the CDR3. CDR3 protein: CASRRQGVFGELFF. CDR3 sequence (DNA): TGTGCCAGCAGAAGACAGGGGGTTTTCGGGGAGCTGTTTTTT.

The V gene is TRBV5-1, the J gene TRBJ2-7; a weak D match, TRBD2 (6 bases). The germline V and J ends were trimmed by 2 bases and 6 bases, with 15 bases remaining between them. The CDR3 is 14 residues long. Germline assignment: CDR1 SGHRS and CDR2 YFSETQ. CDR3 protein: CASSLGSRGGEQYF. The CDR3 coding sequence is TGCGCCAGCAGCTTAGGGTCAAGGGGAGGCGAGCAGTACTTC.

This clonotype was seen more than once but under ten times. This rearrangement joins TRBV7-9 to TRBJ2-7; 8 nucleotides agree with TRBD1. Trimming at V came to 4 bases and at J to 0 bases, leaving 5 bases not matched to a gene. CDR3 length: 15 amino acids. CDR1 and CDR2 from the germline V gene are SEHNR and FQNEAQ (reference sequence). The CDR3 DNA is TGTGCCAGCAGCTCCCGGGACAGGACCTCCTACGAGCAGTACTTC. Translating it yields CASSSRDRTSYEQYF.

The genes are TRBV29-1 and TRBJ1-2, with D possibly TRBD1 on 6 matching bases. CDR1 SQVTM and CDR2 ANQGSEA come from the germline V gene. The CDR3 length is 12 residues. Trimming shortened V by 3 bases and J by 6 bases, and 11 bases separated the two germline ends. The CDR3 protein is CSVDYGGHGYTF. In DNA, the CDR3 is TGCAGCGTTGATTACGGGGGGCATGGCTACACCTTC.

In this sample, this clonotype turned up a few times. The CDR3, as DNA: TGTGCCAGCAGCTTCACGGTAGGCCGGGGGAAACTGTTTTTT. Protein product: CASSFTVGRGKLFF. This rearrangement joins TRBV7-9 to TRBJ1-4, with D possibly being TRBD1 (5 bases). Germline CDR1 SEHNR, CDR2 FQNEAQ (reference sequence). V was cut by 3 bases and J by 11 bases, with 16 bases left in between. The CDR3 contains 14 residues.

This clonotype was counted only a few times. The V gene is TRBV12-3 or TRBV12-4, the J gene TRBJ1-2; 10 bases match TRBD1. V lost 6 bases to trimming and J lost 7 bases; unmatched junction nucleotides: 11. The CDR3 has 15 amino acids. CDR3 DNA sequence: TGTGCCAGCAGGGCGAACCCGGGACAGGGGTTTGGCTACACCTTC. Translation: CASRANPGQGFGYTF.

The chain is built from TRBV5-6 and TRBJ2-5, with no clear D. Trimming stripped 3 bases from V and 1 base from J, with 7 bases between. The CDR3 contains 13 residues. CDR1 and CDR2 from the germline V gene are SGHDT and YYEEEE. The CDR3 protein is CASSSQIQETQYF. For the CDR3, the DNA is TGTGCCAGCAGCTCGCAGATCCAAGAGACCCAGTACTTC.

This clonotype was observed a handful of times. The chain is built from TRBV28 and TRBJ1-2; 7 bases match TRBD1. Germline CDR1 MDHEN, CDR2 SYDVKM. The CDR3 consists of 13 residues. The V gene end was trimmed by 6 bases and the J gene end by 3 bases; junction bases not matched to a gene: 4. The CDR3 coding sequence is TGTGCCAGCAGGCCCGGGACAGACTATGGCTACACCTTC. It codes for CASRPGTDYGYTF.

This clonotype was detected only a few times. J is TRBJ1-1 and V is TRBV5-5, with D possibly matching TRBD1 (6 bases). Deletions cut 4 bases from V and 3 bases from J, with 10 bases between. CDR1 is SGHKS, CDR2 YYEKEE, per germline (reference sequence). The CDR3 runs to 13 residues. In DNA form, the CDR3 reads TGTGCCAGCAGCCCCGGACAGTACACTGAAGCTTTCTTT. It encodes CASSPGQYTEAFF.

CDR3 amino acids: CASSWFLAGYNEQFF. In DNA form, the CDR3 reads TGTGCCAGCAGTTGGTTCCTAGCGGGGTACAATGAGCAGTTCTTC. The chain recombines TRBV12-3 or TRBV12-4 with TRBJ2-1, with 9 positions matching TRBD2. The V and J ends lost 4 bases and 4 bases, in that order; junction bases with no gene match: 5. The CDR3 covers 15 residues.

This clonotype appeared a few times. This chain uses TRBV7-2 with TRBJ1-4, with 7 positions matching TRBD1. In germline, CDR1 is SGHTA, CDR2 FQGNSA. This CDR3 contains 15 residues. V lost 3 bases and J lost 7; bases outside the gene matches: 8. The CDR3 protein is CASSLVSQGGEKLFF. DNA of the CDR3: TGTGCCAGCAGCTTGGTCTCGCAGGGGGGTGAAAAACTGTTTTTT.

In its sample, this clonotype was seen a few times. The chain links TRBV7-6 to TRBJ2-7, with D perhaps matching TRBD2 (5 bases). Germline-derived CDR1 and CDR2 are SGHVS and FNYEAQ. Between the trimmed V and J ends, which lost 1 base and 7 bases, there was a span of 11 bases. The CDR3 is made up of 13 amino acids. Written as DNA, the CDR3 is TGTGCCAGCAGCTTAGGACGGGGAAGGGAGCAGTACTTC. Encoded protein: CASSLGRGREQYF. The whole variable domain, filled in from reference TRBV7-6 and TRBJ2-7, reads GAGVSQSPRYKVTKRGQDVALRCDPISGHVSLYWYRQALGQGPEFLTYFNYEAQQDKSGLPNDRFSAERPEGSISTLTIQRTEQRDSAMYRCASSLGRGREQYFGPGTRLTVT.

This clonotype came up a few times. This chain joins TRBV4-1 and TRBJ1-5; TRBD1 is a possible D gene (5 bases). The CDR3 loop spans 14 amino acids. V lost 2 bases and J lost 3, with 8 bases in between. CDR1 MGHRA and CDR2 YSYEKL come from the germline V gene. Here the CDR3 reads CASSQTGTNQPQHF. Here the CDR3 DNA reads TGCGCCAGCAGCCAAACTGGGACCAATCAGCCCCAGCATTTT.

The CDR3 spells CASSLDWGARFDEKLFF. The CDR3 DNA reads as TGTGCCAGCAGCTTAGATTGGGGGGCGCGTTTTGATGAAAAACTGTTTTTT. V is TRBV7-2 and J is TRBJ1-4; perhaps TRBD1 as D (6 bases). Trimming took off 1 base at V and 6 bases at J, with 18 bases between the two ends. This CDR3 comprises 17 residues. The germline gives CDR1 SGHTA, CDR2 FQGNSA.

This chain uses TRBV7-6 with TRBJ1-1; D call uncertain. In germline, CDR1 is SGHVS, CDR2 FNYEAQ. V was trimmed by 1 base and J by 8 bases, leaving 14 bases between them. The CDR3 sequence is 14 residues long. The CDR3 reads CASSLGAGRAEAFF. The DNA of the CDR3 is TGTGCCAGCAGCTTAGGGGCCGGTAGAGCAGAAGCTTTCTTT.

This sequence joins TRBV6-1 and TRBJ2-5, with 7 bases lining up with TRBD1. V gave up 6 bases and J gave up 5 bases; unmatched junction bases: 12. The CDR3 runs to 15 residues. Germline lookup yields CDR1 MNHNS and CDR2 SASEGT. CDR3 amino acids: CASRVQGIEGETQYF. CDR3 DNA sequence: TGTGCCAGCAGGGTACAGGGGATCGAGGGGGAGACCCAGTACTTC.

The chain combines TRBV9 with TRBJ2-3, with a possible D match to TRBD2 (6 bases). This CDR3 has 15 residues. Between the trimmed V and J ends, which lost 4 bases and 1 base, there was a span of 13 bases. CDR1 and CDR2 (germline): SGDLS, YYNGEE. The CDR3 here is CASSSTWGGTDTQYF. Written as DNA, the CDR3 is TGTGCCAGCAGCTCTACGTGGGGGGGCACAGATACGCAGTATTTT.

This clonotype was counted a few times. The chain joins TRBV28 to TRBJ1-5; the match to TRBD1 covers 8 bases. Trimming at V came to 5 bases and at J to 4 bases, leaving 10 bases not matched to a gene. Germline loops: CDR1 MDHEN, CDR2 SYDVKM. The CDR3 has 16 amino acids. The CDR3 protein is CASSRPGQGLNQPQHF. Written as DNA, the CDR3 is TGTGCCAGCAGTAGGCCCGGACAGGGCTTAAATCAGCCCCAGCATTTT.

The chain carries TRBV28 and TRBJ2-5; 8 nucleotides align to TRBD1. There are 15 residues in the CDR3. Germline CDR1 is MDHEN and CDR2 is SYDVKM. The junction had 4 bases not matched to a gene; V was cut back by 3 bases and J by 1 base. The CDR3 sequence: CASSFIGTGQETQYF. CDR3 nucleotide sequence: TGTGCCAGCAGTTTCATCGGGACAGGCCAAGAGACCCAGTACTTC.